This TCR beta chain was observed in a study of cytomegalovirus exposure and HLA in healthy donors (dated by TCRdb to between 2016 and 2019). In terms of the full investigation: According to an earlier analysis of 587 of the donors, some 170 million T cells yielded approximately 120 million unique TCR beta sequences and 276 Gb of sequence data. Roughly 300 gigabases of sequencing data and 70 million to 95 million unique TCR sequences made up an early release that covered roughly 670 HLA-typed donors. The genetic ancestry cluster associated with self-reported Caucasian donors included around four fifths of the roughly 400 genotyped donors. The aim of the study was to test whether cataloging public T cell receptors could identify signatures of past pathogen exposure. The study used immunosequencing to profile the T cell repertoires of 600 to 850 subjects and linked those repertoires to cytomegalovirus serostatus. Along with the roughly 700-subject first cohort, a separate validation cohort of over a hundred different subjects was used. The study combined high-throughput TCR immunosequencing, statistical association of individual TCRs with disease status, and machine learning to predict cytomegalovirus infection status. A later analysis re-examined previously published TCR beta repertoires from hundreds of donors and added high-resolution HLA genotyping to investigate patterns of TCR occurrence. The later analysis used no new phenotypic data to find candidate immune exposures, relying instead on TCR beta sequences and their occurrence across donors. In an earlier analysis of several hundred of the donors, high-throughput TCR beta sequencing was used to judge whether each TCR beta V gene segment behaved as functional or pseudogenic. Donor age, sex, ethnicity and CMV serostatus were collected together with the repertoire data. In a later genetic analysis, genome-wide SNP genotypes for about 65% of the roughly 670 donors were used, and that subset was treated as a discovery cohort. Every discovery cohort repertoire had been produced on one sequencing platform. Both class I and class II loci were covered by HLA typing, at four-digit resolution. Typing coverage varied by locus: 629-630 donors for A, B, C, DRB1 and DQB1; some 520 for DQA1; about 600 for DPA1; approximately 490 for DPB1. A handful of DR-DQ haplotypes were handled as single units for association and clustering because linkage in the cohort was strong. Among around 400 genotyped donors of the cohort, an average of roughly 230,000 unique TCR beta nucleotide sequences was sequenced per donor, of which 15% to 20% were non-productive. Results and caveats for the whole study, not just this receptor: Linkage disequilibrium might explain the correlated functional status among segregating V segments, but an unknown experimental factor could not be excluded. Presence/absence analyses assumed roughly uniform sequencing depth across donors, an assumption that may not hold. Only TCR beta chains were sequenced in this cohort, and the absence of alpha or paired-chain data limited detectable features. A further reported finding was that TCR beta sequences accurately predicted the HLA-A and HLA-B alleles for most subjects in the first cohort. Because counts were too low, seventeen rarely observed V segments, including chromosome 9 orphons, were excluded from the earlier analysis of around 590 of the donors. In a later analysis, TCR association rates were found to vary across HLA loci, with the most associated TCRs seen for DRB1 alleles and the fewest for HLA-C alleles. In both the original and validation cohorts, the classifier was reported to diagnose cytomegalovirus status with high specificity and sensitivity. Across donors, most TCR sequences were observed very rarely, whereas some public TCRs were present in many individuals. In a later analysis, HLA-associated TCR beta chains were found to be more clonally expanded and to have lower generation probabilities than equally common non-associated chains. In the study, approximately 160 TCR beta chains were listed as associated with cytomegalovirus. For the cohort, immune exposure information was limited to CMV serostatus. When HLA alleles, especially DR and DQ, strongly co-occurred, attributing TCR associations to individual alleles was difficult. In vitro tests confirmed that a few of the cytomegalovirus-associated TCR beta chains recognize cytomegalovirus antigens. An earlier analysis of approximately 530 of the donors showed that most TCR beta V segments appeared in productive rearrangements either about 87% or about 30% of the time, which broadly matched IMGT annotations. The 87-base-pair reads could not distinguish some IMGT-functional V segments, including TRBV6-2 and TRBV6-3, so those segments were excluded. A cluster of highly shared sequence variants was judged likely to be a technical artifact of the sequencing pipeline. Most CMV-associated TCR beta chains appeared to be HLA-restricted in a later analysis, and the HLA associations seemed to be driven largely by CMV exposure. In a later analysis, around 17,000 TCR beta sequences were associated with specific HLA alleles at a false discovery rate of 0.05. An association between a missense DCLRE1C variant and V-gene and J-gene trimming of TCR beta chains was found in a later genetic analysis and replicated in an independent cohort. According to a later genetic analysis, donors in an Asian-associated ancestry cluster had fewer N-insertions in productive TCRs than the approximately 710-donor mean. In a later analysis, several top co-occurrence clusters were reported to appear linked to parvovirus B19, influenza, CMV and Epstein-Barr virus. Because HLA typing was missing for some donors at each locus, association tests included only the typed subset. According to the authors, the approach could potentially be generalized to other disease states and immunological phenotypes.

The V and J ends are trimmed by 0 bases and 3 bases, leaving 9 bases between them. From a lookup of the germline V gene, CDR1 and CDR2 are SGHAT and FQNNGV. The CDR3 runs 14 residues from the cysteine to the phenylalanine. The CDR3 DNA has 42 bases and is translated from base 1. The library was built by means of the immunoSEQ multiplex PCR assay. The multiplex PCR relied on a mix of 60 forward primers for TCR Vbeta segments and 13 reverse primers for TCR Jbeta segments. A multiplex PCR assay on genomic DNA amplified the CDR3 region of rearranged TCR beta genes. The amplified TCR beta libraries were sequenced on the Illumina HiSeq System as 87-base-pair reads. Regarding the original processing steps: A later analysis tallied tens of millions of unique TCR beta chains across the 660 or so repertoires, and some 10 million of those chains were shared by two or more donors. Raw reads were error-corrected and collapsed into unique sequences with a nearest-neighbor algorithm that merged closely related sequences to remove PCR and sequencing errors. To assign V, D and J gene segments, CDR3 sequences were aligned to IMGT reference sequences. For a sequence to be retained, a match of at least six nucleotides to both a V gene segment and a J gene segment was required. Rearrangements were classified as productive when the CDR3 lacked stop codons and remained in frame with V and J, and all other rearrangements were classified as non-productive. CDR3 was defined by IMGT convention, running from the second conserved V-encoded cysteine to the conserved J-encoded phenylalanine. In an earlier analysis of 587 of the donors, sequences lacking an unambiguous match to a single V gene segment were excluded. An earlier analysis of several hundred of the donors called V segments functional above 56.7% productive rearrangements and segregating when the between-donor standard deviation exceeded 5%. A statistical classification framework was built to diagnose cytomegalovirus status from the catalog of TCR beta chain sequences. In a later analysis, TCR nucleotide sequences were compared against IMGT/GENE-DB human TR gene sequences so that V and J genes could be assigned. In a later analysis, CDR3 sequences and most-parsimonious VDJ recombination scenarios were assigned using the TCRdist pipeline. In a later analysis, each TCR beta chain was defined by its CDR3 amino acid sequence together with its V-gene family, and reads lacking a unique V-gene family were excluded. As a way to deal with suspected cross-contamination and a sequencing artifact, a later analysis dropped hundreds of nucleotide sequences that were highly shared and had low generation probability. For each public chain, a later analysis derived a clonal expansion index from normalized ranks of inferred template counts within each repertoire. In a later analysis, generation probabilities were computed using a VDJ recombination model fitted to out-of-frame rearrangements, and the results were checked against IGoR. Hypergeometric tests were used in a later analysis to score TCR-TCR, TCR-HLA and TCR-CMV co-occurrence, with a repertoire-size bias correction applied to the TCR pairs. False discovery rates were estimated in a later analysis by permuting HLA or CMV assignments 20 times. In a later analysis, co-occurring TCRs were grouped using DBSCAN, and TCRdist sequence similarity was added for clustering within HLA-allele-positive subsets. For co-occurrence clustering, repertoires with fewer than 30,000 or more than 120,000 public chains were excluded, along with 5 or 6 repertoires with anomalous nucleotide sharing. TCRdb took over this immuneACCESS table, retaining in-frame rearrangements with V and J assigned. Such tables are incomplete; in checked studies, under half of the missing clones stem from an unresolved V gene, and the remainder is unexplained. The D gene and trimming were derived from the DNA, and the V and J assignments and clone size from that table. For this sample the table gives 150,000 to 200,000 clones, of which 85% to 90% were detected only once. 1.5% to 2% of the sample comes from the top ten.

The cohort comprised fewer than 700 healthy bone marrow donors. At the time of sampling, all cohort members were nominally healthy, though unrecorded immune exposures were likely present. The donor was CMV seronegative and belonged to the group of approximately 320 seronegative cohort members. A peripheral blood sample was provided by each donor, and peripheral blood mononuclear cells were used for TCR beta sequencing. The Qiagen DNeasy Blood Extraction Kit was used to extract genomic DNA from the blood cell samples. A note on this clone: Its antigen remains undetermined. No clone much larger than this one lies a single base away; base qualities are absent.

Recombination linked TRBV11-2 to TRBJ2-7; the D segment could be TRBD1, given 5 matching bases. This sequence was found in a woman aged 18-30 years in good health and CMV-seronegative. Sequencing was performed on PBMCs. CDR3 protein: CASSLDWGSYEQYF. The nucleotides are TGTGCCAGCAGCTTAGATTGGGGCAGCTACGAGCAGTACTTC.